This TCR beta chain was retrieved from a study of cytomegalovirus exposure and HLA in healthy donors. A word on this clone: Its antigen is not known.

Study-level findings and limits: Later on, an analysis showed TCR association rates differing by HLA locus, with DRB1 the most and HLA-C the fewest.

V lost 4 bases to trimming and J lost 3 bases, with 16 bases between them. This CDR3 has 15 amino acids. From germline, CDR1 is SGHTA and CDR2 FQGNSA. With 60 Vbeta and 13 Jbeta primers, the PCR was carried out. Profiled with immunoSEQ multiplex PCR; TCRdb holds only in-frame clones, not every one. The profile shows approximately 89,000 clones, 75% to 90% of them singletons. The source is a man between 35 and 55 years old in good health and CMV-seropositive. This chain joins TRBV7-2 and TRBJ2-7, with a weak D call TRBD1 (7 bases). What was sequenced was PBMCs. DNA of the CDR3: TGTGCCAGCAGCTGGCTTAGTCAGGGGGGCTACGAGCAGTACTTC. Encoded protein: CASSWLSQGGYEQYF.